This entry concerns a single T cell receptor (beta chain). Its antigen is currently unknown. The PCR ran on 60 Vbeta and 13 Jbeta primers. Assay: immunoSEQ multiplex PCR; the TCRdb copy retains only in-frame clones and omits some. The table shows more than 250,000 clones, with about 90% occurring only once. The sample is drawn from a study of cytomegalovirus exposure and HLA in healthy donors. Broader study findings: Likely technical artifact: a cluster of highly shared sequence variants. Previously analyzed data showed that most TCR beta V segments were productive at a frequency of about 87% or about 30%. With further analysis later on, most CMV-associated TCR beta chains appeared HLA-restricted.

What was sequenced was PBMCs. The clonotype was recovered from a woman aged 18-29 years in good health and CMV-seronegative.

The DNA of the CDR3 is TGTGCCAGCAGCCCGCGGGCAGTTGGCGGTGGCTACACCTTC. It translates to CASSPRAVGGGYTF. The chain joins TRBV7-8 to TRBJ1-2; no reliable D call. The V gene lost 5 bases and the J gene lost 7 bases, with 17 bases spanning the gap. Germline V gene sequence: CDR1 SGHVS, CDR2 FQNEAQ. The CDR3 runs 14 residues.